The source of this T cell receptor (beta chain) is a study of OX40 agonist ivuxolimab in advanced cancers. Study at large: Hepatocellular carcinoma, melanoma, renal cell or head and neck cancer affected the dose-escalation patients. There were three patients with partial responses, one having hepatocellular carcinoma and two cutaneous melanoma.

About this clone itself: Its antigen is not identified.

The assay was immunoSEQ multiplex PCR, and TCRdb's table has in-frame clones only and misses some. The table shows about 55,000 clones, with approximately 86% occurring only once. General study results and limits: By week 6 at 0.1 to 3.0 mg/kg, blood CD4+ and CD8+ T cells had expanded clonally.

CDR1 and CDR2 from the germline V gene are SGHTA and FQGNSA. Germline trimming cut 5 bases from V and 12 bases from J; bases unmatched to any gene: 7. The CDR3 is 12 residues long. The source of this sequence is an adult with an advanced solid tumor such as melanoma, head and neck, liver or kidney cancer. The chain carries TRBV7-2 and TRBJ2-1; 7 nucleotides line up with TRBD2. The sequencing here drew on CD4+ or CD8+ T cells sorted from blood, taken in a trial of the OX40 agonist ivuxolimab. This CDR3 reads CASSPRTSLQFF. The CDR3 DNA sequence: TGTGCCAGCAGCCCACGGACTAGTTTGCAGTTCTTC.